Below, one T cell receptor (beta chain) is given with its context. What this receptor recognizes is not known. No clone much larger than this one lies a single base away; base qualities are absent. Trimming removed 3 bases from V and 7 bases from J, leaving 22 bases between the germline ends. From the germline V gene, CDR1 is WSHSY and CDR2 is SAAADI. The CDR3 starts with the cysteine, ends with the phenylalanine, and has 17 residues. The retained sequence is limited to the CDR3, 51 bases, with the frame set at the first base. Library construction relied on the immunoSEQ multiplex PCR assay. TCRdb limited this immuneACCESS table to in-frame rearrangements with V and J called. A share of clones is missing; checked studies link under half to unresolved V genes, and the rest is unexplained. Here the sample has 120,000 to 150,000 clones; around 90% occur a single time. More than 6.5% of the sample rests with the top ten.

The sample is drawn from a study of control samples from healthy donors and cancer patients (dated by TCRdb to the early 2020s). The V and J segments used are TRBV10-2 and TRBJ1-5; a confident D gene designation cannot be given. The specimen was blood. The TCR was taken from a man younger than 35 in good health. CDR3 reads: CASSEISYGSFRQPQHF. In nucleotide form, the sequence is TGCGCCAGCAGTGAAATTTCGTACGGCTCTTTCAGGCAGCCCCAGCATTTT.